The 21 T cell receptor beta chains reported below all come from one sample, sequenced in a study of T-cell reconstitution after alpha-beta-depleted transplantation in children. Unique molecular identifiers tagged the TCRbeta library. TCRdb used MiXCR to reprocess the PCR reads, holding one entry per CDR3 protein. The sample records about 400,000 distinct CDR3 sequences, roughly 22% being singletons. The material was PBMCs from the stem cell graft donor, obtained from the stem cell graft. The receptors stem from a human donor who donated a stem cell graft to a child with acute myeloid leukemia.

The rearrangement links TRBV20-1 to TRBJ2-1, with D unresolved. Germline-derived CDR1 and CDR2 are DFQATT and SNEGSKA (reference sequence). V shed 4 bases and J shed 0 bases, with 13 bases lying between them. The CDR3 runs 15 residues. In DNA form, the CDR3 reads TGCAGTGCTAAACAGACCGCTAGCTCCTACAATGAGCAGTTCTTC. It codes for CSAKQTASSYNEQFF.

The chain uses TRBV2 and TRBJ2-3; 9 bases are a match to TRBD2. CDR3 size: 16 residues. Looked up from germline, CDR1 is SNHLY and CDR2 is FYNNEI. V dropped 2 bases and J dropped 2; count of bases not matched to a gene: 5. CDR3 coding DNA: TGTGCCAGCAGTGAATACCTAGCGGGAACCACAGATACGCAGTATTTT. This translates into CASSEYLAGTTDTQYF.

This clonotype was detected only a few times. The chain carries TRBV25-1 and TRBJ2-2; 9 bases are shared with TRBD1. Germline CDR1 is MGHDK and CDR2 is SYGVNS. After removal of 8 bases from V and 5 bases from J, the junction contained 6 bases not matched to a gene. The CDR3 is made up of 14 amino acids. CDR3 coding DNA: TGTGCCAGCCTACCGACAGGGGGAACCGGGGAGCTGTTTTTT. Protein sequence: CASLPTGGTGELFF. The whole variable domain, remainder taken from reference TRBV25-1 and TRBJ2-2, is EADIYQTPRYLVIGTGKKITLECSQTMGHDKMYWYQQDPGMELHLIHYSYGVNSTEKGDLSSESTVSRIRTEHFPLTLESARPSHTSQYLCASLPTGGTGELFFGEGSRLTVL.

V usage is TRBV18 and J usage is TRBJ2-3, with D perhaps being TRBD1 or TRBD2 (6 bases each). Germline V gene lookup returns CDR1 KGHSH and CDR2 LQKENI. CDR3 length: 15 residues. V lost 2 bases and J 1 base, leaving 10 bases between the germline ends. Here the CDR3 DNA reads TGTGCCAGCTCACCATCGGGGGCGGGCACAGATACGCAGTATTTT. Encoded protein: CASSPSGAGTDTQYF.

The chain is built from TRBV29-1 and TRBJ1-2; D gene ambiguous. The CDR3 is 11 residues long. CDR1 and CDR2 (germline): SQVTM, ANQGSEA. The CDR3 nucleotides read TGCTGCGGGGTAGGGAACGTCGGCTACACCTTC. It encodes CCGVGNVGYTF.

CDR3 sequence (DNA): TGTGCCAGCAGTTCGCCCTTGGGACTAGCGGGCGGGGGTTTCGAGCAGTACTTC. It specifies CASSSPLGLAGGGFEQYF. This chain uses TRBV12-3 or TRBV12-4 with TRBJ2-7; 12 bases align to TRBD2. The CDR3 runs to 18 residues. Trimming cost V 4 bases and J 6 bases; bases outside gene matches: 16.

This clonotype was counted many times. This chain connects TRBV28 to TRBJ1-2; D is perhaps TRBD1 (5 bases). With 3 bases removed from V and 7 bases from J, the gap between germline ends came to 12 bases. Germline V gene data show CDR1 as MDHEN and CDR2 as SYDVKM. The CDR3 length is 13 residues. CDR3 amino acids: CASSFGGERGYTF. The CDR3 nucleotides are TGTGCCAGCAGTTTCGGAGGGGAGCGTGGCTACACCTTC.

This clonotype was recorded once. A much larger clone lies one base from this, so it may be a read error. The rearrangement links TRBV12-3 or TRBV12-4 to TRBJ2-1; D ambiguous. This CDR3 region has 13 residues. This chain's CDR3 is CASSSHIDNEKFF. DNA for the CDR3: TGTGCCAGCAGTTCCCACATTGACAATGAGAAGTTCTTC.

This clonotype was seen more than once but under ten times. Here the CDR3 DNA reads TGTGCCAGCAGCATCCAGCGGGAGGCATACAATGAGCAGTTCTTC. Its translation is CASSIQREAYNEQFF. V and J are TRBV7-9 and TRBJ2-1; 9 nucleotides agree with TRBD2. V shed 5 bases and J 4 bases; nucleotides not matched to a gene: 6. The CDR3 extends over 15 amino acids. CDR1 is SEHNR and CDR2 is FQNEAQ in the germline V gene (reference sequence).

This clonotype was seen a few times. The chain combines TRBV7-8 with TRBJ2-6; maybe TRBD1 (6 bases). CDR3 size: 19 residues. Trimming took 2 bases from V and 1 from J, leaving 18 bases between them. Germline V gives CDR1 SGHVS, CDR2 FQNEAQ. CDR3 sequence: CASSLIIGGWRSGANVLTF. DNA of the CDR3: TGTGCCAGCAGCTTAATTATTGGGGGCTGGCGTTCTGGGGCCAACGTCCTGACTTTC.

The chain uses TRBV29-1 and TRBJ2-2; no reliable D call. CDR1 and CDR2 from the germline V gene are SQVTM and ANQGSEA. This CDR3 contains 12 residues. Trimming removed 4 bases at V and 1 base at J, with 4 bases between. The CDR3 protein is CSVGGNTGELFF. The CDR3 coding sequence is TGCAGCGTTGGAGGGAACACCGGGGAGCTGTTTTTT.

This clonotype was observed many times. The rearrangement uses TRBV20-1 and TRBJ2-5; D gene uncertain. The CDR3 extends over 14 amino acids. CDR1 is DFQATT and CDR2 is SNEGSKA in the germline V gene (reference sequence). V lost 0 bases and J lost 2, with 10 bases in between. The CDR3 spells CSAREAAFQETQYF. The CDR3 bases are TGCAGTGCTAGAGAGGCAGCTTTTCAAGAGACCCAGTACTTC.

The chain combines TRBV12-3 or TRBV12-4 with TRBJ2-7; 9 bases are a match to TRBD1. This CDR3 contains 13 residues. The V segment lost 7 bases and the J segment 4 bases; nucleotides outside the gene matches: 5. The CDR3, as DNA: TGTGCCAGCAAAAGGACAGGGGCGTACGAGCAGTACTTC. Translation gives CASKRTGAYEQYF.

This clonotype was recorded a few times. The V gene is TRBV20-1, the J gene TRBJ2-5; D tentatively fits TRBD1 or TRBD2 (5 bases each). There are 16 residues in the CDR3. The germline V gene has CDR1 DFQATT and CDR2 SNEGSKA (reference sequence). The V end lost 5 bases, the J end lost 2 bases, and 21 bases lay between the germline ends. The CDR3 nucleotides are TGCAGTGCTGAGAAGCCCGGGACCTATTTACAAGAGACCCAGTACTTC. This codes for CSAEKPGTYLQETQYF.

Only a few counts were recorded for this clonotype. The chain is built from TRBV15 and TRBJ2-1, with 12 bases matching TRBD2. In germline, CDR1 is LNHNV, CDR2 YYDKDF (reference sequence). The CDR3 has 15 amino acids. The V gene end was trimmed by 2 bases and the J gene end by 10 bases; junction bases not matched to a gene: 6. DNA for the CDR3: TGTGCCACCAGCAGACGACTAGCGGGAGTCGGCGAGCAGTTCTTC. Residues: CATSRRLAGVGEQFF.

This chain links TRBV29-1 with TRBJ2-3; 12 positions agree with TRBD1. CDR1 and CDR2 from the germline V gene are SQVTM and ANQGSEA. The CDR3 totals 16 residues. V shed 3 bases and J 3 bases; nucleotides not matched to a gene: 7. CDR3 coding DNA: TGCAGCGTTGACGGGGGGACAGGGGGCTTAACAGATACGCAGTATTTT. It codes for CSVDGGTGGLTDTQYF.

The rearrangement links TRBV4-2 to TRBJ2-7, with TRBD2 matching 8 bases. CDR1 and CDR2 from the germline V gene are LGHNA and YNFKEQ. The CDR3 loop spans 17 amino acids. The trim removed 0 bases at V and 2 bases at J, leaving 9 bases unmatched. In DNA form, the CDR3 reads TGTGCCAGCAGCCAAGAAGCGGCACTAGCGGAACCCTACGAGCAGTACTTC. Translating it yields CASSQEAALAEPYEQYF.

This clonotype was found a few times. The gene calls are TRBV4-2 and TRBJ2-1; tentative D call: TRBD2 (6 bases). V was trimmed by 1 base and J by 4 bases, leaving 11 bases between them. The CDR3 has 15 amino acids. Germline V gene lookup returns CDR1 LGHNA and CDR2 YNFKEQ. The CDR3 DNA reads TGTGCCAGCAGCCAAGGACTAGTGTCGTACAATGAGCAGTTCTTC. This gives the protein CASSQGLVSYNEQFF.

This clonotype came up a few times. The chain couples TRBV6-6 to TRBJ1-4, with D unclear. The CDR3 runs to 13 residues. CDR1 is MNHNY, CDR2 SVGAGI, per germline (reference sequence). Deletions cut 2 bases from V and 6 bases from J, with 7 bases between. The CDR3 DNA sequence: TGTGCCAGCAGTTACCGGAGAGATGAAAAACTGTTTTTT. Amino acid sequence: CASSYRRDEKLFF.

The J gene is TRBJ2-5, the V gene TRBV6-2 or TRBV6-3; a possible D gene is TRBD2 (5 bases). The CDR3 totals 16 residues. Germline V gene sequence: CDR1 MNHEY, CDR2 SVGEGT. V dropped 10 bases and J dropped 0 bases, with 21 bases sitting between them. The CDR3 sequence: CAIWNRLASNQETQYF. CDR3 DNA sequence: TGTGCCATCTGGAACCGTCTAGCTTCCAACCAAGAGACCCAGTACTTC.

The V call is TRBV11-1, the J call TRBJ2-5, with unresolved D. V gave up 5 bases and J gave up 5 bases, with 15 bases separating them. CDR1 SGHAT and CDR2 FQDESV come from the germline V gene (reference sequence). The CDR3 contains 14 residues. CDR3 DNA sequence: TGTGCCAGCAGCCCCCAGAGTTGGTCGGAGACCCAGTACTTC. This encodes CASSPQSWSETQYF.